A single sample gave rise to the 5 T cell receptor beta chains below, sequenced in a study. TCRdb re-analysed the 5' RACE reads in MiXCR, keeping a single row per CDR3 protein. Counted here are 8,000 to 9,500 distinct CDR3 sequences, roughly 15% occurring once; the ten biggest clones make up roughly 3.6%. Sequences were obtained from memory CD4+ T cells sorted from blood. Sample subset: memory CD4+ T cells, CD4+CD45RO+CD25-. The receptor set was obtained from a female donor with breast cancer.

This clonotype qualifies as medium-sized. The chain has TRBV3-1 and TRBJ1-1; D is ambiguous. The CDR3 totals 12 residues. Germline CDR1 and CDR2: LGHDT and YNNKEL (reference sequence). Trimming shortened V by 4 bases and J by 0 bases, and 3 bases separated the two germline ends. Here the CDR3 reads CASSRLNTEAFF. CDR3 DNA sequence: TGTGCCAGCAGCCGTCTGAACACTGAAGCTTTCTTT.

This clonotype qualifies as medium-sized. The chain uses TRBV5-1 and TRBJ2-1; D perhaps matches TRBD1 (5 bases). The CDR3 consists of 16 residues. V was pared by 6 bases and J by 0 bases, with 16 bases between. The germline gives CDR1 SGHRS, CDR2 YFSETQ. In nucleotides, the CDR3 is TGCGCCAGCACCTCGAGGCCAGACAGCTCCTACAATGAGCAGTTCTTC. Encoded protein: CASTSRPDSSYNEQFF.

Comments on this clonotype: This likely comes from a read error, as the CDR3 has no conserved phenylalanine or tryptophan at its end. The chain links TRBV5-1 to TRBJ2-7, with 9 bases fitting TRBD2. The V and J ends lost 0 bases and 2 bases, in that order; junction bases with no gene match: 12. Germline assignment: CDR1 SGHRS and CDR2 YFSETQ. The length of the CDR3 is 18 residues. The CDR3 nucleotides are TGCGCCAGCAGCTTGGCCGGCAGGGGAGCGGGAGGAACCTACGAGCAGTACCTC. It translates to CASSLAGRGAGGTYEQYL.

This chain connects TRBV5-4 to TRBJ2-4; tentatively, D is TRBD1 or TRBD2 (5 bases each). The CDR3 contains 16 residues. V lost 2 bases, J lost 13 bases, and 25 bases lay in between. Germline V gives CDR1 SGHNT, CDR2 YYREEE (reference sequence). CDR3 loop: CASSFGDPLTKTIQYF. In DNA, the CDR3 is TGTGCCAGCAGCTTCGGGGACCCCTTAACCAAAACCATCCAGTACTTC. Filled out from reference TRBV5-4 and TRBJ2-4, the complete variable domain reads ETGVTQSPTHLIKTRGQQVTLRCSSQSGHNTVSWYQQALGQGPQFIFQYYREEENGRGNFPPRFSGLQFPNYSSELNVNALELDDSALYLCASSFGDPLTKTIQYFGAGTRLSVL.

There are many counts of this clonotype. This sequence joins TRBV7-2 and TRBJ2-7, with 10 bases matching TRBD1. CDR3 length equals 15 residues. The V and J ends lost 5 bases and 3 bases, in that order; junction bases with no gene match: 7. The germline CDR1 and CDR2 sequences are SGHTA and FQGNSA. CDR3 bases: TGTGCCAGCAGCCCCCGGGACAGGGGAATCTACGAGCAGTACTTC. Its protein product is CASSPRDRGIYEQYF.